Listed below are T cell receptor beta chains from one sample, sequenced in a study of human T cells and chemical hapten exposure. TCRdb passed the RACE reads through MiXCR, listing each CDR3 protein once. The repertoire holds around 120,000 distinct CDR3 sequences, with roughly 14% as singletons. This specimen consisted of whole blood, obtained in connection with sensitization to the hapten diphenylcyclopropenone (DPC). The source is a woman aged 18-30 years with alopecia areata. Some clones in this sample may be carry-over from other donors' samples. Each CDR3 is given with its conserved first and last residue. D genes are given only for firm matches. Clone size, where shown, is once, few, many, or a class for clones that have expanded.

d_gene	v_gene	abundance	j_gene	CDR3aa	CDR3nt
-	TRBV10-3	-	TRBJ1-5	CAISPVGGYQPQHF	TGTGCCATCAGTCCCGTTGGGGGATATCAGCCCCAGCATTTT
-	TRBV20-1	-	TRBJ2-3	CSAREDTGWATDTQYF	TGCAGTGCTAGAGAAGACACAGGGTGGGCTACAGATACGCAGTATTTT
TRBD2	TRBV20-1	few	TRBJ2-3	CSAAGTSGGTDTQYF	TGCAGTGCTGCTGGGACTAGCGGGGGCACAGATACGCAGTATTTT
-	TRBV9	many	TRBJ2-3	CASSVAPSDTDTQYF	TGTGCCAGCAGCGTAGCTCCGTCTGACACAGATACGCAGTATTTT
TRBD2	TRBV4-2	few	TRBJ2-2	CASSPPRAGGLLSTGELFF	TGTGCCAGCAGCCCCCCTCGGGCGGGGGGGCTATTAAGCACCGGGGAGCTGTTTTTT
TRBD2	TRBV2	few	TRBJ2-1	CASSEERTSSYNEQFF	TGTGCCAGCAGTGAGGAGCGGACTAGCTCCTACAATGAGCAGTTCTTC
-	TRBV4-2	-	TRBJ2-7	CASSQEGGRGRILSDEQYF	TGTGCCAGCAGCCAAGAGGGGGGAAGGGGGCGTATACTCTCGGACGAGCAGTACTTC
-	TRBV6-2/TRBV6-3	many	TRBJ2-3	CASSSVAYRVGTDTQYF	TGTGCCAGCAGTTCGGTCGCCTACAGGGTGGGCACAGATACGCAGTATTTT
-	TRBV20-1	-	TRBJ2-7	CSADSLTVGEQYF	TGCAGTGCTGATTCGTTGACAGTTGGCGAGCAGTACTTC
-	TRBV6-2/TRBV6-3	many	TRBJ2-3	CATGGDTDTQYF	TGTGCCACTGGAGGGGACACAGATACGCAGTATTTT
-	TRBV29-1	many	TRBJ2-3	CSVEDQGTDTQYF	TGCAGCGTTGAAGATCAGGGGACAGATACGCAGTATTTT
-	TRBV20-1	few	TRBJ2-2	CSARDITPTGELFF	TGCAGTGCTAGAGATATTACGCCCACCGGGGAGCTGTTTTTT
-	TRBV6-2/TRBV6-3	few	TRBJ1-2	CASRYAGVYGYTF	TGTGCCAGCAGATACGCAGGGGTCTATGGCTACACCTTC
TRBD1	TRBV4-3	-	TRBJ1-1	CASSQDTGGTEAFF	TGCGCCAGCAGCCAAGATACAGGGGGCACTGAAGCTTTCTTT
-	TRBV6-2/TRBV6-3	few	TRBJ1-1	CASSYGHLNTEAFF	TGTGCCAGCAGTTACGGACATTTGAACACTGAAGCTTTCTTT
-	TRBV27	few	TRBJ2-1	CASSFRRGAYNEQFF	TGTGCCAGCAGTTTTAGAAGGGGGGCGTACAATGAGCAGTTCTTC
-	TRBV12-3/TRBV12-4	few	TRBJ1-1	CARSKDRDAFF	TGTGCCAGGTCCAAAGATCGGGACGCTTTCTTT
-	TRBV7-6	-	TRBJ1-4	CASSLEWSATNEKLFF	TGTGCCAGCAGCTTAGAGTGGAGCGCAACTAATGAAAAACTGTTTTTT
-	TRBV11-2	few	TRBJ1-1	CASSLVQGTWAFF	TGTGCCAGCAGCTTAGTCCAGGGGACGTGGGCTTTCTTT
-	TRBV6-1	few	TRBJ1-3	CASKFNSHSGNTIYF	TGTGCCAGCAAATTTAACAGCCACTCTGGAAACACCATATATTTT
TRBD1	TRBV5-6	many	TRBJ2-7	CASSLPQGSPEDYEQYF	TGTGCCAGCAGCTTACCACAGGGGTCCCCCGAGGACTACGAGCAGTACTTC
-	TRBV3-1	-	TRBJ1-1	CASSRGGPEAFF	TGTGCCAGCAGCCGGGGAGGGCCTGAAGCTTTCTTT
-	TRBV9	few	TRBJ2-3	CASRPGLGGLDTQYF	TGTGCCAGCCGGCCAGGCCTTGGAGGCTTAGATACGCAGTATTTT
-	TRBV12-3/TRBV12-4	few	TRBJ2-1	CASTFRSGRTNEQFF	TGTGCCAGCACCTTCCGGTCGGGGCGTACAAATGAGCAGTTCTTC
-	TRBV20-1	-	TRBJ1-2	CSASPTGTNYGYTF	TGCAGTGCGTCACCTACAGGGACAAACTATGGCTACACCTTC
-	TRBV12-5	few	TRBJ2-4	CASGLAGNIQYF	TGTGCTAGTGGTTTGGCGGGAAACATTCAGTACTTC
-	TRBV6-5	-	TRBJ1-4	CASSYSSRANEKLFF	TGTGCCAGCAGTTACTCGAGCAGGGCTAATGAAAAACTGTTTTTT
TRBD2	TRBV6-6	-	TRBJ2-1	CASSYSGRGDNEQFF	TGTGCCAGCAGTTACTCGGGGAGGGGCGACAATGAGCAGTTCTTC
TRBD2	TRBV7-6	-	TRBJ2-7	CASSLEAGGTYEQYF	TGTGCCAGCAGCTTAGAGGCGGGGGGAACGTACGAGCAGTACTTC
-	TRBV18	many	TRBJ2-6	CASSAVPGSGANVLTF	TGTGCCAGCTCAGCAGTCCCAGGCTCTGGGGCCAACGTCCTGACTTTC
TRBD1	TRBV6-5	few	TRBJ1-5	CASSRGTELQPQHF	TGTGCCAGCAGTAGAGGGACAGAGCTGCAGCCCCAGCATTTT
TRBD1	TRBV29-1	-	TRBJ2-2	CSVSPGGPGELFF	TGCAGCGTCTCCCCAGGGGGCCCCGGGGAGCTGTTTTTT
-	TRBV28	many	TRBJ2-3	CASIQDQTSDTQYF	TGTGCCAGCATACAGGACCAAACCTCGGATACGCAGTATTTT
-	TRBV12-3/TRBV12-4	few	TRBJ2-7	CASSPGRRTYEQYF	TGTGCCAGCAGTCCAGGACGTAGGACCTACGAGCAGTACTTC
-	TRBV6-4	-	TRBJ2-2	CASSDRTTGELFF	TGTGCCAGCAGTGACAGGACAACCGGGGAGCTGTTTTTT
-	TRBV2	many	TRBJ1-6	CASRSRTVNSPLHF	TGTGCCAGCAGATCCCGGACAGTCAATTCACCCCTCCACTTT
-	TRBV7-9	once	TRBJ2-3	CASSLALGTDTQYF	TGTGCCAGCAGCTTAGCATTAGGCACAGATACGCAGTATTTT
-	TRBV29-1	few	TRBJ2-1	CSVEASYNEQFF	TGCAGCGTTGAGGCCTCCTACAATGAGCAGTTCTTC
-	TRBV6-2/TRBV6-3	few	TRBJ1-5	CASSYVFNSNQPQHF	TGTGCCAGCAGTTACGTGTTTAATAGCAATCAGCCCCAGCATTTT
TRBD1	TRBV4-3	few	TRBJ1-1	CASSQDRTGGAGAFF	TGCGCCAGCAGCCAAGATAGGACAGGGGGCGCGGGAGCTTTCTTT
TRBD2	TRBV24-1	few	TRBJ2-1	CATSDPAGGSYNEQFF	TGTGCCACCAGTGACCCTGCGGGGGGCTCCTACAATGAGCAGTTCTTC
-	TRBV10-3	-	TRBJ2-3	CAPPDTQYF	TGTGCCCCACCAGATACGCAGTATTTT
TRBD1	TRBV20-1	-	TRBJ1-2	CSARDEPGGSFYGYTF	TGCAGTGCTAGAGATGAACCAGGGGGTTCTTTCTATGGCTACACCTTC
TRBD1	TRBV5-5	few	TRBJ2-6	CASSSPGQSSSGANVLTF	TGTGCCAGCAGCTCGCCGGGACAGTCCTCCTCTGGGGCCAACGTCCTGACTTTC
-	TRBV6-1	few	TRBJ2-5	CASSGTGYMWTQYF	TGTGCCAGCAGTGGGACGGGATATATGTGGACCCAGTACTTC
-	TRBV15	-	TRBJ2-7	CATSREGLSYEQYF	TGTGCCACCAGCAGAGAGGGGTTATCCTACGAGCAGTACTTC
TRBD1	TRBV6-5	many	TRBJ1-1	CASNRGLNTEAFF	TGTGCCAGCAACAGGGGACTGAACACTGAAGCTTTCTTT
-	TRBV28	-	TRBJ2-1	CALGGFYNEQFF	TGTGCCTTAGGGGGGTTTTACAATGAGCAGTTCTTC
-	TRBV6-5	-	TRBJ2-3	CASREGGPTDTQYF	TGTGCCAGCAGAGAGGGGGGGCCCACAGATACGCAGTATTTT
-	TRBV7-6	-	TRBJ2-3	CASSRSRGDDTQYF	TGTGCCAGCAGCCGTTCGCGAGGGGACGATACGCAGTATTTT
-	TRBV5-6	few	TRBJ1-5	CASSHSGLNQPQHF	TGTGCCAGCAGCCACTCAGGACTCAATCAGCCCCAGCATTTT
-	TRBV11-2	-	TRBJ1-5	CASSLFQGQPQHF	TGTGCCAGCAGCTTATTCCAAGGTCAGCCCCAGCATTTT
TRBD2	TRBV4-1	-	TRBJ2-5	CASSLAGDGETQYF	TGCGCCAGCAGCCTAGCGGGGGACGGGGAGACCCAGTACTTC
-	TRBV7-2	many	TRBJ2-7	CASSWGSSYEQYF	TGTGCCAGCAGCTGGGGCAGCTCCTACGAGCAGTACTTC
-	TRBV20-1	many	TRBJ1-1	CSARGGTEAFF	TGCAGTGCGCGAGGAGGGACTGAAGCTTTCTTT